One and the same sample provided the 13 T cell receptor beta chains below, sequenced in a study of OX40 agonist ivuxolimab in advanced cancers. Method: immunoSEQ multiplex PCR; TCRdb's copy keeps in-frame clones and lacks some. The data hold 80,000 or so clones, with just over 90% observed a single time. Material: CD4+ or CD8+ T cells sorted from blood, obtained in a trial of the OX40 agonist ivuxolimab. The receptor source for this set is an adult with an advanced solid tumor such as melanoma, head and neck, liver or kidney cancer.

The chain employs TRBV27 and TRBJ2-3; TRBD2 matches at 7 bases. The V gene end was trimmed by 6 bases and the J gene end by 2 bases; junction bases not matched to a gene: 5. CDR1 is MNHEY and CDR2 is SMNVEV in the germline V gene (reference sequence). The CDR3 consists of 14 residues. Written as DNA, the CDR3 is TGTGCCAGCAGGGGGGGGATTACCACAGATACGCAGTATTTT. Its translation is CASRGGITTDTQYF.

V is TRBV5-7 and J is TRBJ2-1; 8 bases map to TRBD2. TRBV5-7 is recorded as an ORF, its role being uncertain. With 0 bases clipped from V and 7 bases from J, the junction kept 6 bases outside the gene matches. This CDR3 spans 15 amino acids. CDR3 bases: TGTGCCAGCAGCTTGGTCGGGAGGGCCAAGAATGAGCAGTTCTTC. It encodes CASSLVGRAKNEQFF.

About this clone: At one boundary the junction diverges from the germline segment, which might be a read error. The chain is built from TRBV6-1 and TRBJ2-7, with no clear D. CDR1 and CDR2 (germline): MNHNS, SASEGT. This CDR3 has 17 amino acids. In DNA, the CDR3 is TGTGCCATCAGTGAGTCGAAAGAGTCCCCTAGATTCTGGGAGCAGTACTTC. Protein sequence: CAISESKESPRFWEQYF.

The J gene is TRBJ1-4, the V gene TRBV27, with a tentative D call TRBD1 (5 bases). Between the trimmed V and J ends, which lost 4 bases and 8 bases, there was a span of 14 bases. CDR1 is MNHEY and CDR2 is SMNVEV in the germline V gene (reference sequence). The CDR3 is 14 residues long. This chain's CDR3 is CASSSGEGGEKLFF. CDR3 bases: TGTGCCAGCAGTTCGGGGGAAGGAGGGGAAAAACTGTTTTTT.

The chain recombines TRBV13 with TRBJ2-7, with 8 bases identical to TRBD1. The CDR3 sequence is 15 residues long. Per germline, CDR1 PRHDT and CDR2 FYEKMQ (reference sequence). V lost 2 bases and J lost 1; bases outside the gene matches: 4. In DNA, the CDR3 is TGTGCCAGCAGCTTATCCAGGACAGGGTCCTACGAGCAGTACTTC. Residues: CASSLSRTGSYEQYF.

The V gene is TRBV28, the J gene TRBJ2-7; D is undetermined. Trimming removed 5 bases at V and 0 bases at J, with 8 bases between. The germline CDR1 and CDR2 sequences are MDHEN and SYDVKM. This CDR3 has 13 residues. In DNA form, the CDR3 reads TGTGCCAGCAGTCCGGTAAGCTCCTACGAGCAGTACTTC. This sequence encodes CASSPVSSYEQYF.

The DNA for the CDR3 is TGTGCCAGCAGTTACTCCCCGGATGTCTCCTACGAGCAGTACTTC. Translating gives CASSYSPDVSYEQYF. The rearrangement uses TRBV6-5 and TRBJ2-7; no clear D gene. Germline-derived CDR1 and CDR2 are MNHEY and SVGAGI. This CDR3 contains 15 residues. V shed 0 bases and J shed 0 bases, with 9 bases lying between them.

The gene calls are TRBV29-1 and TRBJ2-2, with D possibly matching TRBD1 (6 bases). Trimming stripped 2 bases from V and 4 bases from J, with 17 bases between. Germline lookup yields CDR1 SQVTM and CDR2 ANQGSEA. There are 16 residues in the CDR3. The CDR3: CSVEPAAGQRTGELFF. CDR3 coding DNA: TGCAGCGTTGAACCAGCTGCCGGACAGCGCACCGGGGAGCTGTTTTTT.

The rearrangement joins TRBV27 to TRBJ2-7; 8 bases align to TRBD1. Trimming removed 4 bases from V and 5 bases from J; junction bases left unmatched: 4. Germline V lookup: CDR1 MNHEY, CDR2 SMNVEV (reference sequence). This CDR3 spans 13 amino acids. The CDR3, as DNA: TGTGCCAGCAGTTGGACAGGGAAACACGAGCAGTACTTC. Its translation: CASSWTGKHEQYF.

With respect to this clone: The same CDR3 is also encoded by other DNA sequences in this sample. This chain uses TRBV19 with TRBJ2-7; a weak D match, TRBD1 (5 bases). The CDR3 sequence is 14 residues long. V lost 1 base and J 0 bases, leaving 7 bases between the germline ends. The germline gives CDR1 LNHDA, CDR2 SQIVND (reference sequence). The CDR3 nucleotides read TGTGCCAGTAGTATAGGCCAGGGCTCCTACGAGCAGTACTTC. This encodes CASSIGQGSYEQYF.

This clone has a single count. The chain combines TRBV4-1 with TRBJ2-3; 8 positions agree with TRBD2. CDR3 length equals 16 residues. The J segment lost 0 bases and the V segment lost 1 base, leaving 3 bases of the junction unmatched. The V gene's germline CDR1 is MGHRA and CDR2 YSYEKL. The CDR3 DNA follows: TGCGCCAGCAGCCAAGTCCCTAGCGGGAGCACAGATACGCAGTATTTT. Translated, it gives CASSQVPSGSTDTQYF.

The chain recombines TRBV25-1 with TRBJ1-5; no firm D call. Trimming removed 3 bases from V and 7 bases from J, with 19 bases in between. Germline loops: CDR1 MGHDK, CDR2 SYGVNS. This CDR3 is 16 amino acids long. The CDR3 DNA follows: TGTGCCAGCAGTGACCCTGGGGAGGGATCGGGGCAGCCCCAGCATTTT. Residues: CASSDPGEGSGQPQHF.

The chain joins TRBV27 to TRBJ2-1, with D uncertain. The CDR3 totals 15 residues. V was clipped by 3 bases and J by 0 bases, with 9 bases between them. Germline-derived CDR1 and CDR2 are MNHEY and SMNVEV (reference sequence). CDR3 sequence: CASSFGLASYNEQFF. The CDR3 DNA follows: TGTGCCAGCAGTTTCGGGCTGGCCTCCTACAATGAGCAGTTCTTC.